The next 30 T cell receptor beta chains were all read from a single sample in a study of OX40 agonist ivuxolimab in advanced cancers. TCRdb's table, derived via immunoSEQ multiplex PCR, lists solely in-frame clones and lacks some. The repertoire holds some 100,000 clones, with roughly nine tenths as singletons. This material consisted of CD4+ or CD8+ T cells sorted from blood, taken in a trial of the OX40 agonist ivuxolimab. Receptors were obtained from an adult with an advanced solid tumor such as melanoma, head and neck, liver or kidney cancer.

V is TRBV19 and J is TRBJ2-1, with D possibly being TRBD1 (6 bases). CDR1 and CDR2 from the germline V gene are LNHDA and SQIVND (reference sequence). The V gene lost 3 bases and the J gene lost 3 bases, with 15 bases spanning the gap. This CDR3 region has 16 residues. The CDR3 DNA follows: TGTGCCAGTAGTATTCGAACCGGGACATTCTACAATGAGCAGTTCTTC. Amino acids: CASSIRTGTFYNEQFF.

The chain's CDR3 is CATRGSGVDNQPQHF. CDR3 DNA: TGTGCCACCCGCGGGTCCGGGGTCGATAATCAGCCCCAGCATTTT. The genes are TRBV19 and TRBJ1-5, with D uncertain. With 10 bases removed from V and 4 bases from J, the gap between germline ends came to 20 bases. The CDR3 spans 15 residues. The germline gives CDR1 LNHDA, CDR2 SQIVND (reference sequence).

The chain uses TRBV18 and TRBJ1-1; D is unclear. Trimming shortened V by 7 bases and J by 0 bases, and 15 bases separated the two germline ends. CDR1 is KGHSH, CDR2 LQKENI, per germline. The CDR3 sequence is 15 residues long. The CDR3 loop reads CASLRAQPMNTEAFF. CDR3 in DNA: TGTGCCAGCTTACGAGCCCAACCCATGAACACTGAAGCTTTCTTT.

The chain is built from TRBV5-1 and TRBJ2-7; 7 bases align to TRBD2. Germline lookup yields CDR1 SGHRS and CDR2 YFSETQ. CDR3 size: 16 residues. With 4 bases clipped from V and 0 bases from J, the junction kept 10 bases outside the gene matches. The CDR3 nucleotides are TGCGCCAGCAGCGCCGAGCCAGCGGGATACTCCTACGAGCAGTACTTC. The encoded protein is CASSAEPAGYSYEQYF.

The genes are TRBV4-2 and TRBJ1-2, with D possibly matching TRBD1 (5 bases). Germline V gene lookup returns CDR1 LGHNA and CDR2 YNFKEQ. V was pared by 4 bases and J by 4 bases, with 19 bases between. CDR3 length equals 16 residues. DNA for the CDR3: TGTGCCAGCAGCCCCGTAGAGAGGGGCCTATCCTATGGCTACACCTTC. Protein: CASSPVERGLSYGYTF.

J is TRBJ2-5 and V is TRBV29-1, with D perhaps matching TRBD1 (6 bases). The CDR3 extends over 13 amino acids. Germline V lookup: CDR1 SQVTM, CDR2 ANQGSEA. Trimming stripped 3 bases from V and 4 bases from J, with 12 bases between. The DNA for the CDR3 is TGCAGCGTTGATTTGGGGGCCCGAGAGACCCAGTACTTC. Translation gives CSVDLGARETQYF.

This sequence joins TRBV6-1 and TRBJ2-5; no definite D call. The DNA end favors TRBJ2-7, so the J call may be wrong. The CDR3 is 13 residues long. Germline V CDR1 and CDR2: MNHNS, SASEGT. The CDR3 DNA reads TGTGCCAGCAGTGAAGCGCTGGACTACGAGCAGTACTTC. Translated, it gives CASSEALDYEQYF.

The chain joins TRBV5-5 to TRBJ1-3, with D hard to call. This CDR3 is 16 amino acids long. Germline values: CDR1 SGHKS, CDR2 YYEKEE (reference sequence). V dropped 2 bases and J dropped 0 bases, with 12 bases sitting between them. CDR3 loop: CASSLGENSSGNTIYF. CDR3 sequence (DNA): TGTGCCAGCAGCTTAGGCGAGAACAGCTCTGGAAACACCATATATTTT.

The sample holds one count of this clone. The chain carries TRBV28 and TRBJ2-2; the D is unclear. Germline loops: CDR1 MDHEN, CDR2 SYDVKM. The CDR3 runs 17 residues. V was shortened by 2 bases and J by 5 bases, with 18 bases between the two germline ends. The chain's CDR3 is CASSLVSPVSMTGELFF. Written as DNA, the CDR3 is TGTGCCAGCAGTTTAGTATCACCGGTTAGCATGACCGGGGAGCTGTTTTTT.

The chain employs TRBV7-8 and TRBJ2-7; TRBD1 or TRBD2 may be the D gene (5 bases each). Trimming shortened V by 4 bases and J by 3 bases, and 10 bases separated the two germline ends. The CDR3 sequence is 13 residues long. The V gene's germline CDR1 is SGHVS and CDR2 FQNEAQ. The DNA for the CDR3 is TGTGCCAGCAGCTCGGGACGGCGCTACGAGCAGTACGTC. As protein: CASSSGRRYEQYV.

The chain joins TRBV6-5 to TRBJ1-2, with unresolved D. This CDR3 has 12 amino acids. From germline, CDR1 is MNHEY and CDR2 SVGAGI. V was shortened by 5 bases and J by 8 bases, with 12 bases between the two germline ends. The DNA of the CDR3 is TGTGCCAGCAGTCCTTCGACGCAGGGCTACACCTTC. Translation gives CASSPSTQGYTF.

The chain carries TRBV28 and TRBJ1-4, with D possibly TRBD1 on 6 matching bases. Germline CDR1 MDHEN, CDR2 SYDVKM. V lost 10 bases and J 6 bases, leaving 15 bases between the germline ends. This CDR3 is 13 amino acids long. Here the CDR3 DNA reads TGTGCCATCGGGGGGGGCCGGGATGAAAAACTGTTTTTT. Protein product: CAIGGGRDEKLFF.

The chain employs TRBV9 and TRBJ2-3, with 13 bases identical to TRBD2. The CDR3 runs to 15 residues. The V and J ends lost 2 bases and 6 bases, in that order; junction bases with no gene match: 3. Per germline, CDR1 SGDLS and CDR2 YYNGEE. The CDR3 sequence: CASSVGTSGMDTQYF. DNA for the CDR3: TGTGCCAGCAGCGTGGGGACTAGCGGGATGGATACGCAGTATTTT.

The gene calls are TRBV28 and TRBJ2-2, with D perhaps TRBD1 (6 bases). There are 14 residues in the CDR3. Germline V gene sequence: CDR1 MDHEN, CDR2 SYDVKM. V dropped 9 bases and J dropped 5 bases, with 16 bases sitting between them. CDR3 loop: CASGQPTFTGELFF. The CDR3 DNA sequence: TGTGCCAGTGGACAGCCAACATTTACCGGGGAGCTGTTTTTT. Together with reference TRBV28 and TRBJ2-2, the CDR3 gives the full variable domain: DVKVTQSSRYLVKRTGEKVFLECVQDMDHENMFWYRQDPGLGLRLIYFSYDVKMKEKGDIPEGYSVSREKKERFSLILESASTNQTSMYLCASGQPTFTGELFFGEGSRLTVL.

This chain connects TRBV2 to TRBJ2-2; weak D call: TRBD2 (6 bases). This CDR3 spans 14 amino acids. V lost 0 bases to trimming and J lost 4 bases, with 6 bases between them. Per the germline V gene, CDR1 is SNHLY and CDR2 is FYNNEI. DNA of the CDR3: TGTGCCAGCAGTGAAGCGCGGGGCACCGGGGAGCTGTTTTTT. It encodes CASSEARGTGELFF.

The CDR3 sequence: CASSIMTVSTDTQYF. Written as DNA, the CDR3 is TGTGCCAGTAGTATTATGACGGTGAGCACAGATACGCAGTATTTT. The chain carries TRBV19 and TRBJ2-3; D uncertain. V was clipped by 3 bases and J by 0 bases, with 10 bases between them. CDR1 and CDR2 from the germline V gene are LNHDA and SQIVND (reference sequence). The CDR3 spans 15 residues.

The genes are TRBV6-1 and TRBJ1-1; D is uncertain. V lost 5 bases to trimming and J lost 5 bases, with 12 bases between them. The CDR3 extends over 13 amino acids. CDR1 and CDR2 (germline): MNHNS, SASEGT. This CDR3 is CASSSRLGTEAFF. The CDR3 DNA follows: TGTGCCAGCAGTTCCCGACTCGGGACTGAAGCTTTCTTT.

This chain uses TRBV7-9 with TRBJ2-1; D call uncertain. The CDR3 covers 12 residues. V dropped 2 bases and J dropped 10 bases, with 9 bases sitting between them. Germline values: CDR1 SEHNR, CDR2 FQNEAQ (reference sequence). The CDR3 loop is CASSLTPWEQFF. DNA of the CDR3: TGTGCCAGCAGCTTAACCCCCTGGGAGCAGTTCTTC.

The chain is built from TRBV20-1 and TRBJ2-7; D is undetermined. Germline V gives CDR1 DFQATT, CDR2 SNEGSKA (reference sequence). Between the trimmed V and J ends, which lost 6 bases and 6 bases, there was a span of 12 bases. The CDR3 is 11 residues long. CDR3 coding DNA: TGCAGTGCCCTGACTGGCCCCGAGCAGTACGTC. This codes for CSALTGPEQYV.

This clone was found a few times. Here the CDR3 DNA reads TGCGCCAGCAGCACCAGGACTAGCGGGGCCCTCACAGATACGCAGTATTTT. It codes for CASSTRTSGALTDTQYF. The genes are TRBV5-1 and TRBJ2-3; 12 nucleotides match TRBD2. The trim removed 4 bases at V and 2 bases at J, leaving 8 bases unmatched. This CDR3 has 17 residues. Germline CDR1 reads SGHRS; CDR2 reads YFSETQ.

J is TRBJ1-5 and V is TRBV5-6; D is possibly TRBD1 (5 bases). Germline values: CDR1 SGHDT, CDR2 YYEEEE. The ends were cut back, 2 bases at V and 7 bases at J, with 13 bases in the middle. CDR3 size: 14 residues. Written as DNA, the CDR3 is TGTGCCAGCAGCTTAGGGGAGTGGGGACAGCCCCAGCATTTT. Translation gives CASSLGEWGQPQHF.

V and J are TRBV7-9 and TRBJ2-3; D is possibly TRBD2 (6 bases). CDR3 size: 16 residues. The germline V and J ends were trimmed by 1 base and 2 bases, with 13 bases remaining between them. Germline V gene data show CDR1 as SEHNR and CDR2 as FQNEAQ (reference sequence). This CDR3 reads CASSLGAGRSTDTQYF. Here the CDR3 DNA reads TGTGCCAGCAGCTTAGGAGCGGGCCGGTCCACAGATACGCAGTATTTT.

This sequence joins TRBV18 and TRBJ2-1; 7 bases match TRBD2. CDR1 and CDR2 from the germline V gene are KGHSH and LQKENI. V shed 3 bases and J 3 bases; nucleotides not matched to a gene: 8. The CDR3 loop spans 16 amino acids. CDR3 DNA sequence: TGTGCCAGCTCACCCGTAGCGGGTAGTATCTACAATGAGCAGTTCTTC. This gives the protein CASSPVAGSIYNEQFF.

This chain uses TRBV30 with TRBJ2-1; D might be TRBD2 (6 bases). The CDR3 has 16 residues. The V and J ends lost 0 bases and 8 bases respectively, with 20 bases between them. Germline CDR1 reads GTSNPN; CDR2 reads SVGIG (reference sequence). The CDR3 protein is CAWSVQHGGKADEQFF. CDR3 bases: TGTGCCTGGAGTGTCCAACACGGGGGAAAGGCAGATGAGCAGTTCTTC. Based on the CDR3 plus reference TRBV30 and TRBJ2-1, the full variable domain is SQTIHQWPATLVQPVGSPLSLECTVEGTSNPNLYWYRQAAGRGLQLLFYSVGIGQISSEVPQNLSASRPQDRQFILSSKKLLLSDSGFYLCAWSVQHGGKADEQFFGPGTRLTVL.

The V and J genes are TRBV28 and TRBJ2-2, with a tentative D call TRBD1 (5 bases). Germline V lookup: CDR1 MDHEN, CDR2 SYDVKM. The CDR3 runs 16 residues. With 1 base removed from V and 2 bases from J, the gap between germline ends came to 11 bases. The CDR3 DNA is TGTGCCAGCAGTTTATCCGGCAGGGTTAACACCGGGGAGCTGTTTTTT. Translation gives CASSLSGRVNTGELFF.

The chain recombines TRBV7-9 with TRBJ1-5; D uncertain. The CDR3 runs 15 residues. Germline values: CDR1 SEHNR, CDR2 FQNEAQ (reference sequence). V was clipped by 3 bases and J by 6 bases, with 15 bases between them. The CDR3 is CASSLAGGVVQPQHF. Here the CDR3 DNA reads TGTGCCAGCAGCTTGGCCGGCGGGGTAGTTCAGCCCCAGCATTTT.

CDR3 loop: CATSRGTSGNTQYF. The DNA of the CDR3 is TGTGCCACCAGCAGGGGGACTAGCGGTAATACGCAGTATTTT. The gene calls are TRBV15 and TRBJ2-3, with 11 positions matching TRBD2. V was pared by 3 bases and J by 7 bases, with 3 bases of the junction left unmatched. There are 14 residues in the CDR3. Per the germline V gene, CDR1 is LNHNV and CDR2 is YYDKDF (reference sequence).

The chain is built from TRBV13 and TRBJ2-7; 12 nucleotides agree with TRBD2. The CDR3 consists of 15 residues. Per the germline V gene, CDR1 is PRHDT and CDR2 is FYEKMQ (reference sequence). The V and J ends lost 3 bases and 0 bases, in that order; junction bases with no gene match: 0. CDR3 in amino acids: CASSLGLAGSYEQYF. As DNA, the CDR3 is TGTGCCAGCAGCTTGGGACTAGCGGGCTCCTACGAGCAGTACTTC.

This chain connects TRBV11-2 to TRBJ2-5; 7 positions match TRBD1. V was pared by 6 bases and J by 2 bases, with 3 bases of the junction left unmatched. The CDR3 is 13 residues long. Germline CDR1 reads SGHAT; CDR2 reads FQNNGV. CDR3 in amino acids: CASSGTAQETQYF. Written as DNA, the CDR3 is TGTGCCAGCAGTGGGACAGCGCAAGAGACCCAGTACTTC.

This clone was counted a single time. The chain has TRBV7-2 and TRBJ1-5; 10 positions match TRBD1. J gave up 4 bases and V 3 bases, and 3 bases lay outside the gene matches. Germline V lookup: CDR1 SGHTA, CDR2 FQGNSA. The CDR3 loop spans 15 amino acids. CDR3 protein: CASSFDRGRNQPQHF. The CDR3 coding sequence is TGTGCCAGCAGCTTCGACAGGGGGCGAAATCAGCCCCAGCATTTT. The full variable domain, its missing parts supplied by reference TRBV7-2 and TRBJ1-5, is GAGVSQSPSNKVTEKGKDVELRCDPISGHTALYWYRQSLGQGLEFLIYFQGNSAPDKSGLPSDRFSAERTGGSVSTLTIQRTQQEDSAVYLCASSFDRGRNQPQHFGDGTRLSIL.